The rows below give T cell receptor beta chains drawn from one sample of a study of response to subunit inactivated influenza vaccine. Via MiXCR, TCRdb re-called the RT-PCR reads, giving one row per CDR3 protein. The repertoire holds 500,000 to 550,000 distinct CDR3 sequences, with 7.6% as singletons. The sequencing used PBMCs from blood, collected around 25 months after vaccination. The receptor source for this set is a man aged 50 to 75 who received an inactivated influenza vaccine. The CDR3 runs from the conserved cysteine through the conserved F or W. The D gene is left open where the match is weak. Clone size is shown for a subset of rows, as once, few, many or a class of expanded clone.

>TRBJ1-1|TRBV7-2|NA|TRBD1|15
TGTGCCAGCAGCATACTGGGACAGCATAACACTGAAGCTTTCTTT
CASSILGQHNTEAFF
>TRBJ1-2|TRBV25-1|NA|NA|12
TGTGCCAGCAGTGAGGGGTCAAGGGGCTACACCTTC
CASSEGSRGYTF
>TRBJ2-1|TRBV5-1|NA|TRBD1|15
TGCGCCAGCAGCTCCACCGGACAGGGTAACGATGAGCAGTTCTTC
CASSSTGQGNDEQFF
>TRBJ2-1|TRBV5-1|many|TRBD2|15
TGCGCCAGCAGCTTACCGGGACTAGCTATCAATGAGCAGTTCTTC
CASSLPGLAINEQFF
>TRBJ2-5|TRBV4-1|many|TRBD1|15
TGCGCCAGCAGCCACGGGGGACAGGGAGGGGAGACCCAGTACTTC
CASSHGGQGGETQYF
>TRBJ2-1|TRBV9|NA|NA|15
TGTGCCAGCAGCGTAGGTCTTCCTGGGGGCAATGAGCAGTTCTTC
CASSVGLPGGNEQFF
>TRBJ2-1|TRBV4-2|NA|NA|15
TGTGCCAGCAGCCAAGCCACTAAATCCTACAATGAGCAGTTCTTC
CASSQATKSYNEQFF
>TRBJ1-6|TRBV27|few|TRBD1|15
TGTGCCAGCAGAACCGGACAGGCTAATAATTCACCCCTCCACTTT
CASRTGQANNSPLHF
>TRBJ2-3|TRBV2|few|NA|16
TGTGCCAGCAGTGCCACACGTTGGGGGGGCACAGATACGCAGTATTTT
CASSATRWGGTDTQYF
>TRBJ2-7|TRBV21-1|few|NA|15
TGTGCCAGCTTGGGGGAGGCCTCCTCCTCCTACGAGCAGTACTTC
CASLGEASSSYEQYF
>TRBJ2-5|TRBV2|many|NA|16
TGTGCCAGCACCCCAACCGACGCCGGCGGGGTGGAGACCCAGTACTTC
CASTPTDAGGVETQYF
>TRBJ2-3|TRBV11-2|many|TRBD2|18
TGTGCCAGCAGCTTGCTAGCGGGGGGGCCTTCTAGCACAGATACGCAGTATTTT
CASSLLAGGPSSTDTQYF
>TRBJ2-1|TRBV7-3|many|NA|12
TGTGCCAGCAGCTTAAAAGGAAATGAGCAGTTCTTC
CASSLKGNEQFF
>TRBJ2-1|TRBV7-8|few|NA|14
TGTGCCAGCAGGGACGGTAGCTCCTACAATGAGCAGTTCTTC
CASRDGSSYNEQFF
>TRBJ2-1|TRBV28|NA|TRBD2|16
TGTGCCAGCAGTTTAATGGCGGGAGGGCCTCTGGATGAGCAGTTCTTC
CASSLMAGGPLDEQFF
>TRBJ1-2|TRBV28|NA|TRBD1|14
TGTGCCAGCAGTTTACTGGGACAGGGATATGGCTACACCTTC
CASSLLGQGYGYTF
>TRBJ2-5|TRBV6-2/TRBV6-3|few|TRBD1|15
TGTGCCAGCAGTTACGGAGGGACAGGGTCCGAGACCCAGTACTTC
CASSYGGTGSETQYF
>TRBJ1-3|TRBV10-3|NA|TRBD1|16
TGTGCCATCAGTGACCCAGGACAGGGGGCTTTTGACACCATATATTTT
CAISDPGQGAFDTIYF
>TRBJ2-3|TRBV5-1|NA|NA|14
TGCGCCAGCAGCTCCGCCCTAGTCGCAGATACGCAGTATTTT
CASSSALVADTQYF
>TRBJ2-7|TRBV4-1|NA|NA|18
TGCGCCAGCAGCCACCAGAGGGGGTCGGGCGGCTACTCCTACGAGCAGTACTTC
CASSHQRGSGGYSYEQYF
>TRBJ1-4|TRBV9|many|NA|15
TGTGCCAGCAGCGCGGAGGGCTCCAAGGGGGAAAAACTGTTTTTT
CASSAEGSKGEKLFF
>TRBJ2-5|TRBV20-1|few|TRBD1|14
TGCAGTGCTAGTACCGGGACAGGGCGGGAGACCCAGTACTTC
CSASTGTGRETQYF
>TRBJ2-1|TRBV20-1|many|TRBD2|15
TGCAGTGCTAGGTTGACTAGCGGGAGAAGAAATGAGCAGTTCTTC
CSARLTSGRRNEQFF
>TRBJ1-5|TRBV7-2|many|NA|16
TGTGCCAGCAGCTTACGGGGGGGACTCAGCAATCAGCCCCAGCATTTT
CASSLRGGLSNQPQHF
>TRBJ1-2|TRBV2|many|NA|15
TGTGCCAGCAGTGACACAGGGTCCTTCATCTATGGCTACACCTTC
CASSDTGSFIYGYTF
>TRBJ1-1|TRBV29-1|NA|NA|15
TGCAGCGTTTCCCTGGGGGGGGTGACGAACACTGAAGCTTTCTTT
CSVSLGGVTNTEAFF
>TRBJ2-1|TRBV29-1|many|NA|19
TGCAGCGTTGAACGGTCTGGGTATCGGCGGGCCGGAACCTACAATGAGCAGTTCTTC
CSVERSGYRRAGTYNEQFF
>TRBJ2-3|TRBV7-2|NA|TRBD2|18
TGTGCCAGCAGCACCGGGACTAGCGGGGGCCTCGGCACAGATACGCAGTATTTT
CASSTGTSGGLGTDTQYF
>TRBJ2-3|TRBV5-4|NA|TRBD2|17
TGTGCCAGCAGCTTGTTGTCGGCTAGCGGGGGAACAGATACGCAGTATTTT
CASSLLSASGGTDTQYF